Given below is one TCR beta chain in context. Its matching antigen is unknown. Each single cDNA molecule received a unique molecular identifier. MiXCR was run by TCRdb on the 5' RACE reads, yielding one entry per CDR3 protein. The sample records around 31,000 distinct CDR3 sequences, about 8.6% being singletons. The sample originates from a study of early T cells in non-severe SARS-CoV-2 infection. In the study overall: Sequencing of bulk RNA from unsorted whole blood was done, without chain pairing.

Study-wide results and limits: Reliance on VDJdb matching favored anti-spike CD8 responses; private and CD4 specificities were missed.

The sequencing input was whole blood. This clonotype originated in an adult who was a healthcare worker with PCR-confirmed SARS-CoV-2 infection or an uninfected control (not recorded which).

CDR3 protein: CASSSTGRETQYF. The CDR3 bases are TGTGCCAGCAGCTCTACAGGGCGAGAGACCCAGTACTTC. V usage is TRBV7-3 and J usage is TRBJ2-5; the D gene is possibly TRBD1 (6 bases). This CDR3 spans 13 amino acids. Deletions cut 4 bases from V and 4 bases from J, with 10 bases between. CDR1 is SGHTA, CDR2 FQGTGA, per germline.